The 26 T cell receptor beta chains below were found in one sample sequenced in a study of blood T cells in healthy people across ages. Next came a second PCR, run for about 7 to 12 cycles, which used a sample-barcoded 5' primer along with a J-beta primer mix. In TCRdb, the 5' RACE reads were re-called with MiXCR into one record per CDR3 protein. Of about 650,000 distinct CDR3 sequences in the sample, about 50% are singletons; the top ten hold roughly 13%. Sequencing was carried out using blood. These receptors were collected from a woman over 75 in good health.

The V gene is TRBV25-1, the J gene TRBJ2-3; TRBD1 matches 7 bases. V lost 6 bases, J lost 6 bases, and 9 bases stayed unmatched. The CDR3 runs 14 residues. The germline V gene has CDR1 MGHDK and CDR2 SYGVNS. The CDR3 nucleotides read TGTGCCAGCAGACCCCCCTGGACAGGCGATACGCAGTATTTT. Translation gives CASRPPWTGDTQYF.

The V call is TRBV6-1, the J call TRBJ2-5, with a possible D match to TRBD2 (7 bases). V lost 7 bases and J 5 bases, leaving 32 bases between the germline ends. This CDR3 spans 19 amino acids. Germline lookup yields CDR1 MNHNS and CDR2 SASEGT. CDR3 coding DNA: TGTGCCAGCACCCTACTCGGGAGGTCGGGACACTCCCTGGGCGAGACCCAGTACTTC. It specifies CASTLLGRSGHSLGETQYF.

The V gene is TRBV18, the J gene TRBJ1-5, with D possibly matching TRBD1 (6 bases). V lost 2 bases to trimming and J lost 5 bases, with 13 bases between them. In germline, CDR1 is KGHSH, CDR2 LQKENI. The CDR3 covers 15 residues. The CDR3 region is CASSPTTGSYQPQHF. The CDR3 nucleotides are TGTGCCAGCTCACCAACAACAGGGTCCTATCAGCCCCAGCATTTT.

About this clonotype: This may come from a read error, since a much larger clone is one base off. The J gene is TRBJ2-3, the V gene TRBV6-4; 11 bases fit TRBD2. Germline V gene lookup returns CDR1 MRHNA and CDR2 SNTAGT. The ends lost 2 bases at V and 5 bases at J; junction bases unmatched: 3. The CDR3 is made up of 15 amino acids. The CDR3 is CASSDTSGGVDTQYF. The CDR3 bases are TGTGCCAGCAGTGACACTAGCGGGGGCGTAGATACGCAGTATTTT.

This clonotype turned up a few times. At one of its ends the junction is not consistent with the germline gene, which may arise from a read error. The chain uses TRBV4-1 and TRBJ1-2, with 8 bases fitting TRBD1. This CDR3 is built from 16 residues. Germline CDR1 reads MGHRA; CDR2 reads YSYEKL. CDR3 sequence reads: CAGSQPGQGAYYGYTF. The DNA for the CDR3 is TGCGCCGGCAGCCAGCCGGGGCAGGGGGCTTACTATGGCTACACCTTC.

The chain joins TRBV28 to TRBJ2-1, with 10 bases that match TRBD2. Germline-derived CDR1 and CDR2 are MDHEN and SYDVKM. V dropped 3 bases and J dropped 9; count of bases not matched to a gene: 11. This CDR3 is 16 amino acids long. CDR3 in DNA: TGTGCCAGCAGTTTTGGGAGCGGGAGGGCCATCGGTGAGCAGTTCTTC. Encoded protein: CASSFGSGRAIGEQFF.

Remarks on this clonotype: Being one base from a much bigger clone, this may be a read error. The limits of the CDR3 on the DNA are not certain, so only TCRdb's listed CDR3 is given. This sequence joins TRBV21-1 and TRBJ2-5; the table's D call TRBD1 went unverified against the DNA. TRBV21-1 constitutes a pseudogene. Termini included, the CDR3 measures 17 amino acids. The CDR3 loop reads CASSMTFGDRCEETQYF.

This sequence joins TRBV6-6 and TRBJ1-6; the match to TRBD1 covers 9 bases. The CDR3 totals 16 residues. CDR1 is MNHNY and CDR2 is SVGAGI in the germline V gene (reference sequence). J gave up 1 base and V 5 bases, and 3 bases lay outside the gene matches. CDR3 sequence reads: CASSPGQGSYNSPLHF. Written as DNA, the CDR3 is TGTGCCAGCAGTCCGGGACAGGGATCCTATAATTCACCCCTCCACTTT.

On this clonotype itself: The junction does not match germline at one end; this may be a read error. The rearrangement uses TRBV27 and TRBJ2-7, with 7 bases fitting TRBD2. The germline CDR1 and CDR2 sequences are MNHEY and SMNVEV (reference sequence). The CDR3 spans 14 residues. CDR3 nucleotide sequence: TGTGCCAGCAGTATGGACGGGGGGTCCGACGAGCAGTATTTC. Protein sequence: CASSMDGGSDEQYF.

This clonotype has at least ten counts. The V gene is TRBV2, the J gene TRBJ2-1, with D tentatively TRBD2 (6 bases). Between the trimmed V and J ends, which lost 4 bases and 6 bases, there was a span of 16 bases. CDR1 and CDR2 from the germline V gene are SNHLY and FYNNEI. The CDR3 consists of 15 residues. The CDR3 spells CASSGGLLLVNEQFF. In DNA, the CDR3 is TGTGCCAGCAGTGGGGGACTCCTGTTGGTCAATGAGCAGTTCTTC.

The chain carries TRBV9 and TRBJ2-3; 8 positions match TRBD1. The CDR3 is made up of 15 amino acids. The V segment lost 3 bases and the J segment 2 bases; nucleotides outside the gene matches: 5. The germline V gene has CDR1 SGDLS and CDR2 YYNGEE. The CDR3 DNA is TGTGCCAGCAGCGCCGACAGGGGTCACACAGATACGCAGTATTTT. Protein sequence: CASSADRGHTDTQYF.

The chain uses TRBV12-3 or TRBV12-4 and TRBJ1-4; possible D gene TRBD1, 5 bases. Between the trimmed V and J ends, which lost 6 bases and 8 bases, there was a span of 16 bases. The CDR3 runs to 14 residues. CDR3 sequence reads: CASRTSGFGEKLFF. Here the CDR3 DNA reads TGTGCCAGCAGGACCTCAGGGTTCGGGGAAAAACTGTTTTTT.

This clonotype was detected ten times or more. This chain uses TRBV7-9 with TRBJ2-5; TRBD2 might be the D (6 bases). This CDR3 region has 15 residues. The ends were cut back, 6 bases at V and 4 bases at J, with 18 bases in the middle. Germline CDR1 is SEHNR and CDR2 is FQNEAQ (reference sequence). DNA of the CDR3: TGTGCCAGCAGTTCTCTGGAGGGCCGAGGAGAGACCCAGTACTTC. This encodes CASSSLEGRGETQYF.

This clonotype has a count of ten or more. V and J are TRBV20-1 and TRBJ2-1, with D perhaps matching TRBD1 (5 bases). The CDR3 sequence is 15 residues long. V was clipped by 1 base and J by 5 bases, with 15 bases between them. Germline loops: CDR1 DFQATT, CDR2 SNEGSKA (reference sequence). In nucleotides, the CDR3 is TGCAGTGCTAGAGGGGGTAGGACACCAAACAATGAGCAGTTCTTC. It codes for CSARGGRTPNNEQFF.

This clonotype appeared many times. The chain has TRBV5-1 and TRBJ2-7, with 7 bases identical to TRBD2. The germline CDR1 and CDR2 sequences are SGHRS and YFSETQ. The CDR3 runs 14 residues. The V segment lost 0 bases and the J segment 2 bases; nucleotides outside the gene matches: 2. The DNA of the CDR3 is TGCGCCAGCAGCTTGGACGCGGGAGCCTACGAGCAGTACTTC. This translates into CASSLDAGAYEQYF.

V usage is TRBV7-9 and J usage is TRBJ2-6; tentative D call: TRBD1 (6 bases). Germline-derived CDR1 and CDR2 are SEHNR and FQNEAQ (reference sequence). The CDR3 length is 15 residues. Trimming cost V 8 bases and J 2 bases, with 13 bases left between them. The CDR3 nucleotides are TGTGCCAGCTCCAAAGGGGGAACTGGGGCCAACGTCCTGACTTTC. Its translation is CASSKGGTGANVLTF.

Many counts were recorded for this clonotype. The V gene is TRBV9, the J gene TRBJ2-3; D uncertain. The germline V gene has CDR1 SGDLS and CDR2 YYNGEE. V was trimmed by 0 bases and J by 0 bases, leaving 8 bases between them. This CDR3 has 15 amino acids. This CDR3 reads CASSVGTSSTDTQYF. CDR3 sequence (DNA): TGTGCCAGCAGCGTAGGGACGTCTAGCACAGATACGCAGTATTTT.

The chain links TRBV27 to TRBJ1-2; no clear D gene. The CDR3 has 15 residues. The V gene's germline CDR1 is MNHEY and CDR2 SMNVEV (reference sequence). V was clipped by 3 bases and J by 0 bases, with 11 bases between them. DNA of the CDR3: TGTGCCAGCAGTTTTGATGGTTACTCTAACTATGGCTACACCTTC. Translated, it gives CASSFDGYSNYGYTF.

The sample holds a few counts of this clonotype. The V and J genes are TRBV7-2 and TRBJ2-2; maybe TRBD2 (7 bases). The CDR3 sequence is 15 residues long. Between the trimmed V and J ends, which lost 1 base and 6 bases, there was a span of 12 bases. The germline gives CDR1 SGHTA, CDR2 FQGNSA. The CDR3 nucleotides are TGTGCCAGCAGCTTAGAGGGGGGGGGCTCCGGGGAGCTGTTTTTT. This encodes CASSLEGGGSGELFF.

With regard to this clonotype: This may be a read error, as it is one base from a much larger clone. This chain joins TRBV7-9 and TRBJ1-6; D remains ambiguous. The CDR3 spans 14 residues. Germline lookup yields CDR1 SEHNR and CDR2 FQNEAQ (reference sequence). CDR3 sequence: CASRLGVSDSPLHF. CDR3 DNA: TGTGCCAGCCGCTTAGGCGTTTCGGATTCACCCCTCCACTTT.

The chain joins TRBV3-1 to TRBJ1-3, with 7 bases fitting TRBD1. Germline V lookup: CDR1 LGHDT, CDR2 YNNKEL (reference sequence). CDR3 size: 19 residues. The J segment lost 3 bases and the V segment lost 4 bases, leaving 18 bases of the junction unmatched. CDR3 bases: TGTGCCAGCAGCCGACTACTAGATCCCACAGGGGAACTTGGAAACACCATATATTTT. It codes for CASSRLLDPTGELGNTIYF.

This clonotype was recorded at least ten times. The chain uses TRBV6-6 and TRBJ2-7, with 11 bases fitting TRBD2. CDR3 length equals 15 residues. The V gene end was trimmed by 6 bases and the J gene end by 6 bases; junction bases not matched to a gene: 10. Germline V gene sequence: CDR1 MNHNY, CDR2 SVGAGI (reference sequence). The CDR3 reads CASSGVTGTSGEQYF. The CDR3 region has the DNA TGTGCCAGCAGCGGAGTCACCGGGACTAGCGGCGAGCAGTACTTC.

This chain uses TRBV4-2 with TRBJ2-7; a weak D match, TRBD2 (5 bases). The CDR3 sequence is 13 residues long. V was clipped by 3 bases and J by 4 bases, with 10 bases between them. Germline values: CDR1 LGHNA, CDR2 YNFKEQ. The CDR3 DNA is TGTGCCAGCAGCCATCAACTAGGGTACGAGCAGTACTTC. Residues: CASSHQLGYEQYF.

This chain joins TRBV21-1 and TRBJ2-5; the D call of TRBD1 is as the table states it, not checked on the DNA. The J call may not be correct, given that the DNA end is closer to TRBJ2-7. TRBV21-1 represents a pseudogene. This CDR3 spans 15 amino acids. Here the CDR3 DNA reads TGTGCCAGCAGCAAAAACGCAGGGGGGGGCCGCGAGCAGTACTTC. This codes for CASSKNAGGGREQYF.

This clonotype came up a few times. The chain uses TRBV20-1 and TRBJ1-1, with 9 bases fitting TRBD1. Trimming removed 3 bases from V and 7 bases from J; junction bases left unmatched: 15. CDR3 size: 16 residues. The germline CDR1 and CDR2 sequences are DFQATT and SNEGSKA (reference sequence). The CDR3 DNA follows: TGCAGTGCTAGCCTTCCTTACAGGGGGCTACGAAATGAAGCTTTCTTT. Protein sequence: CSASLPYRGLRNEAFF.

The rearrangement links TRBV20-1 to TRBJ2-5; TRBD1 matches 7 bases. The CDR3 sequence is 18 residues long. J lost 4 bases, V lost 6 bases, and 23 bases had no gene match. Looked up from germline, CDR1 is DFQATT and CDR2 is SNEGSKA (reference sequence). CDR3 coding DNA: TGCAGTGCCGGAAGTGATAAGAGACAGGGACGGAGTTTAGAGACCCAGTACTTC. Residues: CSAGSDKRQGRSLETQYF.